Given below is one TCR beta chain in context. The source of the sample is a study of cytomegalovirus exposure and HLA in healthy donors. PCR involved 60 Vbeta and 13 Jbeta primers. The method was immunoSEQ multiplex PCR; TCRdb's version includes in-frame clones alone and lacks a portion of them. This sample has roughly 100,000 clones, with 82% found just once. Source material: PBMCs. The clonotype comes from a man over 45 in good health and CMV-seronegative.

CDR3 sequence (DNA): TGTGCCAGCTCACTGAACAGGGGGCGCGGGGTCACTGAAGCTTTCTTT. It translates to CASSLNRGRGVTEAFF. The chain links TRBV18 to TRBJ1-1, with 9 bases matching TRBD1. Germline values: CDR1 KGHSH, CDR2 LQKENI. This CDR3 region has 16 residues. The junction had 10 bases not matched to a gene; V was cut back by 4 bases and J by 4 bases.